This T cell receptor (beta chain) was captured by sequencing in a study of CD8 T cells in Susac syndrome. An input of roughly 0.5 to 1 ug of RNA was subjected to reverse transcription using random hexamers. TCRdb independently ran MiXCR on the immunoSEQ multiplex PCR reads; one entry per CDR3 protein. The sample comprises under 85,000 distinct CDR3 sequences, around 94% of which are singletons, and roughly 0.97% rests with the top ten. Germline assignment: CDR1 GTSNPN and CDR2 SVGIG (reference sequence). CDR3 size: 12 residues. The V gene lost 0 bases and the J gene lost 8 bases, with 8 bases spanning the gap.

The J gene is TRBJ2-1, the V gene TRBV30; weak D call: TRBD2 (6 bases). The clonotype comes from a human donor with Susac syndrome. The sequenced material came from CD8+ T cells from PBMCs. CDR3 loop: CAWSVSGDEQFF. DNA for the CDR3: TGTGCCTGGAGTGTATCGGGGGATGAGCAGTTCTTC. Combining the CDR3 with reference TRBV30 and TRBJ2-1 gives the whole variable domain SQTIHQWPATLVQPVGSPLSLECTVEGTSNPNLYWYRQAAGRGLQLLFYSVGIGQISSEVPQNLSASRPQDRQFILSSKKLLLSDSGFYLCAWSVSGDEQFFGPGTRLTVL.